The present TCR beta chain was sequenced within a study of blood T cell repertoires in COVID-19. This CDR3 is 15 amino acids long. Germline CDR1 MNHEY, CDR2 SVGAGI. V lost 6 bases, J lost 0 bases, and 12 bases lay in between. The assay was immunoSEQ multiplex PCR, and TCRdb's table has in-frame clones only and misses some. The sample includes about 350,000 clones, approximately 89% of them seen just once. This clonotype was sampled from a woman aged 60-75 years with COVID-19, enrolled during active disease. Sequenced material: peripheral blood. The chain couples TRBV6-5 to TRBJ2-4, with TRBD1 as a possible D gene (5 bases). The CDR3 protein is CASRAPGLAKNIQYF. The CDR3 nucleotides read TGTGCCAGCAGGGCCCCAGGGTTAGCCAAAAACATTCAGTACTTC.